In its sample, the clone carrying this T cell receptor beta chain was seen a few times. This sample was included in a study of T-cell reconstitution after alpha-beta-depleted transplantation in children. Molecular barcoding with unique molecular identifiers was used for the TCRbeta library. TCRdb processed the PCR reads anew with MiXCR; each CDR3 protein has one entry. Of 250,000 to 400,000 distinct CDR3 sequences listed, around 25% are singletons. V lost 4 bases to trimming and J lost 4 bases, with 18 bases between them. Germline assignment: CDR1 LGHDT and CDR2 YNNKEL (reference sequence). The CDR3 length is 16 residues.

The chain joins TRBV3-1 to TRBJ2-3, with a possible D match to TRBD2 (5 bases). The sequence derives from a male patient aged 10 to 17 who had a stem cell transplant for acute lymphoblastic leukemia, so the T cells may come from the graft donor. Sequencing used PBMCs, mostly from graft donor cells, obtained 180 days after TCRalphabeta/CD19-depleted stem cell transplant. This CDR3 is CASSLSDSFYADTQYF. DNA for the CDR3: TGTGCCAGCAGCCTGTCGGACTCGTTCTATGCAGATACGCAGTATTTT.